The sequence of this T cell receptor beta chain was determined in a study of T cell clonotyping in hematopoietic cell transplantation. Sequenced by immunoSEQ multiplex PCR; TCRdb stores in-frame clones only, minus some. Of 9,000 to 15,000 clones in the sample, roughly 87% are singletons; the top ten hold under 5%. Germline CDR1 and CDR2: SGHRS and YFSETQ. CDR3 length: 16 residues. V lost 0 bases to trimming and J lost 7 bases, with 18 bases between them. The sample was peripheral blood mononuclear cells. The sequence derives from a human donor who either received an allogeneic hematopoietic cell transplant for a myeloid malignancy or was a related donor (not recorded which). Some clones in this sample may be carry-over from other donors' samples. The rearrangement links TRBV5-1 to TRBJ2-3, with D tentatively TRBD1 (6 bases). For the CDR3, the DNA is TGCGCCAGCAGCTTGGGGGATGCCAGGGGTTCAAATACGCAGTATTTT. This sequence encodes CASSLGDARGSNTQYF.